This TCR beta chain was recorded in a study of T-cell memory formation after mild COVID-19. About the research overall: Largely, the TCR clusters proved donor specific. Study findings and constraints: Memory from before infection featured some responding clones, which suggests cross-reactive memory joined.

This clonotype was counted only a few times. Antigen specificity is unknown. Libraries for TCRalpha and TCRbeta carried sample barcodes and unique molecular identifiers via 5'RACE. TCRdb fed the 5' RACE reads into MiXCR, producing one record per CDR3 protein. The sample records about 340,000 distinct CDR3 sequences, around 15% being singletons. The clonotype originates from a man younger than 30 who had mild COVID-19 (a few samples of this study predate the infection). Cell type and time point are not known. The sequenced material came from PBMCs or a T cell subset sorted from them (not recorded which).

This CDR3 is CAWAGTANYEQYF. CDR3 DNA sequence: TGTGCCTGGGCCGGGACAGCTAACTACGAGCAGTACTTC. V usage is TRBV30 and J usage is TRBJ2-7; 7 bases match TRBD1. V shed 5 bases and J 3 bases; nucleotides not matched to a gene: 7. Germline V lookup: CDR1 GTSNPN, CDR2 SVGIG (reference sequence). CDR3 size: 13 residues.